This TCR beta chain appears in the sequencing data of a study of monozygotic twins with inflammatory bowel disease (dated by TCRdb to the late 2010s). Regarding the study in general: In total, 28 monozygotic twin pairs made up the full study: 19 Danish pairs, all IBD-discordant, plus nine German pairs, of which four were IBD-concordant and five were IBD-discordant. The search for disease-associated traits relied mainly on comparing, within discordant pairs, IBD patients with their genetically identical healthy co-twins. Each individual had, on average, about 151 000 unique TCRalpha sequences and 181 000 unique TCRbeta sequences available for analysis. General study outcomes and caveats: Repertoire similarity did not differ between concordant and discordant twins, possibly due to limited statistical power. A decrease in TCRbeta repertoire diversity, as measured by inverse Simpson index, was observed in IBD patients compared with their healthy co-twins. Fewer clonotypes were shared with other individuals by IBD patients than by healthy twins, most markedly in patients showing signs of disease activity. No single strong signal or clonotype linked to IBD turned up in the results, so the idea that one exists was not supported. Differing immunosuppressive treatments among patients may have added background noise and inter-individual variability to the repertoires. The analysis was unable to tell different T cell subtypes apart.

From the cysteine up to the phenylalanine, the CDR3 has a length of 18 residues. The record lacks a DNA sequence. In the germline V gene, CDR1 corresponds to SGHAT and CDR2 to FQNNGV. A roughly 2.5 ml peripheral blood sample was drawn into PAXgene tubes per donor and stored at -80°C. Total RNA was isolated from whole blood with the PAXgene blood miRNA kit on an automated QIAcube, without T cell sorting. Peripheral blood from monozygotic twin pairs who were concordant or discordant for inflammatory bowel disease underwent deep TCRalpha and TCRbeta repertoire profiling using unique molecular barcoding. Smoking habits were recorded for all twin pairs, and each individual was classified as a current, former or never smoker. Library preparation used 5' RACE. For each TCR library, around 4,000 ng of total RNA was used. For each sample, cDNA was synthesized in eight separate reactions using SMARTScribe reverse transcriptase. During cDNA synthesis, template switching was used to introduce unique molecular identifiers that contained a 6-nucleotide sample barcode. Amplification of TCRalpha and TCRbeta cDNA involved two nested PCRs of around 16 and 10 cycles, and each PCR was followed by bead purification. Before amplification, the cDNA was both treated with uracil DNA-glycosylase and purified with the QIAquick PCR purification kit. The second PCR was the step at which Illumina TruSeq-compatible adapters and sample-specific barcodes were added. Library quality and concentration were assessed using TapeStation and Qubit, and roughly 5.5 ng of each library was pooled. Pooled libraries were sequenced on an Illumina HiSeq2500 single-index Rapid Run with 2 x 100 bp reads and custom sequencing primers. As for the original processing: UMI-based consensus assembly with MiGEC version 1.2.6 was used to correct PCR and sequencing errors. V(D)J alignment, clonotype assembly and CDR3 extraction were performed with MiXCR version 2.1.1. To normalise gene usage, clonotype sharing and MAIT/NKT TCR abundance, the top 1000, 10 000 and 20 000 clonotypes in each sample were analysed. Diversity was computed as the inverse Simpson index with the vegan R package after downsampling to 27 000 UMIs. Paired Mann-Whitney U tests on discordant twin pairs were used, with Benjamini-Hochberg multiple-testing correction. Once TCRdb had reprocessed the reads, it stored one entry per CDR3 protein sequence and supplied no DNA. The V and J calls and clone size are TCRdb's, not the authors'. This sample's clone table shows over 150,000 distinct CDR3 sequences. The ten largest account for roughly 2.4% of the sample.

A word on this clonotype: Its recognized antigen is unknown.

The chain uses TRBV11-2 and TRBJ1-2; the TCRdb call, TRBD1, lacks DNA for checking. The TCR originated in a human donor with ulcerative colitis or Crohn's disease, or a healthy co-twin of an affected twin (not recorded which). The sequenced sample consisted of blood. The encoded CDR3 is CASSLVGGSENFNYGYTF.